This entry is about one TCR beta chain. Its matching antigen is unknown. The V gene's germline CDR1 is SGHVS and CDR2 FNYEAQ. This CDR3 has 14 amino acids. The V end lost 4 bases, the J end lost 2 bases, and 12 bases lay between the germline ends. Healthy donors of bone marrow made up the group. This entry comes from a study of cytomegalovirus exposure and HLA in healthy donors. Overall study context: Assignment to the Caucasian-associated ancestry cluster applied to less than 85% of the roughly 420 genotyped donors.

General study points: Common viral pathogens seemed to be connected with several of the most significant clusters, according to a later analysis. Later work associated approximately 17,000 TCR beta sequences with HLA alleles at 0.05 false discovery rate.

It was with 60 Vbeta and 13 Jbeta primers that the PCR ran. Some clones are missing from TCRdb's copy, which holds only in-frame ones; the method was immunoSEQ multiplex PCR. The sample has 150,000 to 200,000 clones, 80% to 90% seen once. Sequencing was performed on PBMCs. This sequence joins TRBV7-6 and TRBJ2-7, with D perhaps TRBD1 (6 bases). The source of this sequence is a man aged 45-65 years in good health and CMV-seropositive. The CDR3 DNA is TGTGCCAGCAGCTCAGTACAGGGCCCCTACGAGCAGTACTTC. Its translation is CASSSVQGPYEQYF.